This is a list of T cell receptor beta chains from one sample in a study of vaccination effects on CD4 cells after COVID-19. Profiled with immunoSEQ multiplex PCR; TCRdb holds only in-frame clones, not every one. The sample yields some 77,000 clones, approximately 79% seen once. Their cognate antigens are unknown. The starting material was CD4+ T cells from PBMCs cultured with HCoV-OC43 spike peptides, obtained before COVID-19 vaccination. The source of these receptors is a human donor who received a COVID-19 vaccine. Both conserved end residues are part of each CDR3. Each record gives: V gene, J gene, D gene, clone size, CDR3 protein, CDR3 DNA. A D gene is named only where the DNA matches it firmly. Size tells how often a clone was seen (once, few, many) or the class of an expanded clone, and some rows leave it out.

>TRBV2|TRBJ1-4|TRBD1|NA
CASKGPGTGGEKLFF
TGTGCCAGCAAGGGCCCCGGGACAGGAGGTGAAAAACTGTTTTTT
>TRBV5-1|TRBJ1-2|TRBD1|NA
CASSRGQGGNYGYTF
TGCGCCAGCAGCCGAGGACAGGGAGGGAACTATGGCTACACCTTC
>TRBV7-3|TRBJ1-2|NA|few
CASSLNPGQPNYGYTF
TGTGCCAGCAGCCTTAACCCCGGACAGCCTAACTATGGCTACACCTTC
>TRBV18|TRBJ1-3|NA|NA
CASSAGLPGNTIYF
TGTGCCAGCTCAGCGGGACTCCCTGGAAACACCATATATTTT
>TRBV7-8|TRBJ1-1|NA|few
CASSGSIRNTEAFF
TGTGCCAGCAGCGGGTCTATTCGGAACACTGAAGCTTTCTTT
>TRBV2|TRBJ2-2|NA|NA
CASRAQGLHTGELFF
TGTGCCAGCAGAGCTCAGGGGCTTCACACCGGGGAGCTGTTTTTT
>TRBV24-1|TRBJ1-4|TRBD1|once
CATSDTGQGAYSEKLFF
TGTGCCACCAGTGACACCGGACAGGGGGCTTATTCGGAAAAACTGTTTTTT
>TRBV18|TRBJ1-5|NA|NA
CASSPAGTQPQHF
TGTGCCAGCTCACCCGCGGGGACTCAGCCCCAGCATTTT
>TRBV3-1/TRBV3-2|TRBJ1-2|NA|few
CASSTDSYGYTF
TGTGCCAGCAGCACAGACAGCTATGGCTACACCTTC
>TRBV9|TRBJ2-2|TRBD2|NA
CASSVSASGGNTGELFF
TGTGCCAGCAGCGTATCCGCTAGCGGGGGGAACACCGGGGAGCTGTTTTTT
>TRBV7-2|TRBJ2-2|NA|NA
CASSFLQNTGELFF
TGTGCCAGCAGCTTTTTACAGAACACCGGGGAGCTGTTTTTT
>TRBV5-4|TRBJ2-3|NA|NA
CASSFGTDTQYF
TGTGCCAGCAGCTTCGGGACAGATACGCAGTATTTT
>TRBV7-9|TRBJ1-4|NA|once
CASSATKSLGGTNEKLFF
TGTGCCAGCAGCGCAACGAAGTCATTAGGGGGAACTAATGAAAAACTGTTTTTT
>TRBV30|TRBJ1-5|TRBD1|NA
CAWKQGNQPQHF
TGTGCCTGGAAACAGGGGAATCAGCCCCAGCATTTT
>TRBV29-1|TRBJ2-6|NA|NA
CSVTFGANVLTF
TGCAGCGTTACATTCGGGGCCAACGTCCTGACTTTC
>TRBV29-1|TRBJ1-6|NA|NA
CSVEVGGNNSPLHF
TGCAGCGTTGAAGTGGGAGGGAATAATTCACCCCTCCACTTT
>TRBV19|TRBJ1-1|TRBD1|NA
CASIDRDRLGTEAFF
TGTGCCAGTATTGACCGGGACAGGCTGGGAACTGAAGCTTTCTTT
>TRBV7-3|TRBJ2-5|TRBD2|NA
CASSLGLAGGQQTQYF
TGTGCCAGCAGCTTAGGACTAGCGGGGGGGCAACAGACCCAGTACTTC
>TRBV12-3/TRBV12-4|TRBJ1-1|NA|NA
CASSHLGEAFF
TGTGCCAGCAGCCACCTAGGTGAAGCTTTCTTT
>TRBV19|TRBJ1-5|TRBD1|NA
CASSILGQTNQPQHF
TGTGCCAGTAGTATACTGGGACAGACCAATCAGCCCCAGCATTTT
>TRBV29-1|TRBJ2-2|NA|NA
CSVRLGELFF
TGCAGCGTTCGTCTCGGGGAGCTGTTTTTT
>TRBV30|TRBJ1-6|NA|many
CAWSVEGYSSPLHF
TGTGCCTGGAGTGTAGAAGGATACAGTTCACCCCTCCACTTT
>TRBV14|TRBJ2-3|NA|NA
CASSLTGTDTQYF
TGTGCCAGCAGCCTTACAGGCACAGATACGCAGTATTTT
>TRBV7-2|TRBJ2-5|NA|NA
CASSLRSAEETQYF
TGTGCCAGCAGCTTACGCTCGGCGGAAGAGACCCAGTACTTC
>TRBV6-5|TRBJ1-1|NA|NA
CASRRDNGKNTEAFF
TGTGCCAGCAGGAGGGACAACGGAAAGAACACTGAAGCTTTCTTT
>TRBV24-1|TRBJ2-1|NA|NA
CATGPGDRQFF
TGTGCCACCGGGCCGGGGGACCGGCAGTTCTTC
>TRBV6-5|TRBJ1-2|NA|NA
CASSLVVGVYGYTF
TGTGCCAGCAGTCTGGTCGTAGGCGTCTATGGCTACACCTTC
>TRBV2|TRBJ1-2|NA|NA
CASSERSIYGYTF
TGTGCCAGCAGTGAACGGTCCATCTATGGCTACACCTTC
>TRBV20-1|TRBJ1-2|NA|once
CSAGYGYTF
TGCAGTGCTGGGTATGGCTACACCTTC
>TRBV25-1|TRBJ2-1|NA|few
CASRGIGYNEQFF
TGTGCCAGCCGGGGGATAGGTTACAATGAGCAGTTCTTC
>TRBV5-4|TRBJ1-1|NA|NA
CASSTRQGWNTEAFF
TGTGCCAGCAGCACAAGGCAGGGCTGGAACACTGAAGCTTTCTTT
>TRBV11-2|TRBJ2-3|NA|once
CASNPPLMTGTDTQYF
TGTGCCAGCAACCCCCCCTTGATGACAGGCACAGATACGCAGTATTTT
>TRBV15|TRBJ1-2|TRBD1|NA
CATSRGTGDTYGYTF
TGTGCCACCAGCCGCGGGACAGGGGATACCTATGGCTACACCTTC
>TRBV5-1|TRBJ2-3|TRBD1|NA
CASSLVGQGFGDTQYF
TGCGCCAGCAGCTTGGTTGGACAGGGCTTTGGAGATACGCAGTATTTT
>TRBV7-3|TRBJ2-5|NA|NA
CASSLHWGETQYF
TGTGCCAGCAGCTTACACTGGGGGGAGACCCAGTACTTC
>TRBV4-1|TRBJ1-1|NA|NA
CASSPVQGKGDTEAFF
TGCGCCAGCAGCCCAGTCCAGGGAAAAGGCGACACTGAAGCTTTCTTT
>TRBV29-1|TRBJ2-3|TRBD1|NA
CSVTPGQGATDTQYF
TGCAGCGTGACCCCGGGACAGGGGGCTACAGATACGCAGTATTTT
>TRBV2|TRBJ2-6|TRBD1|NA
CASRTGVSGANVLTF
TGTGCCAGCCGGACAGGAGTCTCTGGGGCCAACGTCCTGACTTTC
>TRBV18|TRBJ1-1|NA|NA
CASSDGLGGTEAFF
TGTGCCAGCTCAGACGGCCTTGGGGGCACTGAAGCTTTCTTT
>TRBV5-4|TRBJ2-3|TRBD2|few
CASSALAGGPDTQYF
TGTGCCAGCAGCGCGCTAGCGGGGGGGCCAGATACGCAGTATTTT
>TRBV3-1/TRBV3-2|TRBJ2-5|NA|once
CASSHSSQETQYF
TGTGCCAGCAGCCATAGCAGCCAAGAGACCCAGTACTTC
>TRBV5-6|TRBJ1-1|NA|NA
CASTNGRDRTEAFF
TGTGCCAGCACCAATGGCCGGGACCGCACTGAAGCTTTCTTT
>TRBV2|TRBJ1-5|NA|NA
CASETGGSQPQHF
TGTGCCAGCGAAACGGGGGGGAGTCAGCCCCAGCATTTT
>TRBV25-1|TRBJ2-3|TRBD2|NA
CASSELRSRGGDTQYF
TGTGCCAGCAGTGAATTGAGATCGCGGGGAGGGGATACGCAGTATTTT
>TRBV7-9|TRBJ1-5|NA|NA
CASSQGAGDSNQPQHF
TGTGCCAGCAGCCAGGGTGCAGGAGATAGCAATCAGCCCCAGCATTTT
>TRBV19|TRBJ2-2|NA|NA
CASSISTGNTGELFF
TGTGCCAGTAGTATCTCGACAGGGAACACCGGGGAGCTGTTTTTT
>TRBV6-4|TRBJ1-2|NA|NA
CASSESRGGGYTF
TGTGCCAGCAGTGAGTCCAGGGGTGGCGGCTACACCTTC